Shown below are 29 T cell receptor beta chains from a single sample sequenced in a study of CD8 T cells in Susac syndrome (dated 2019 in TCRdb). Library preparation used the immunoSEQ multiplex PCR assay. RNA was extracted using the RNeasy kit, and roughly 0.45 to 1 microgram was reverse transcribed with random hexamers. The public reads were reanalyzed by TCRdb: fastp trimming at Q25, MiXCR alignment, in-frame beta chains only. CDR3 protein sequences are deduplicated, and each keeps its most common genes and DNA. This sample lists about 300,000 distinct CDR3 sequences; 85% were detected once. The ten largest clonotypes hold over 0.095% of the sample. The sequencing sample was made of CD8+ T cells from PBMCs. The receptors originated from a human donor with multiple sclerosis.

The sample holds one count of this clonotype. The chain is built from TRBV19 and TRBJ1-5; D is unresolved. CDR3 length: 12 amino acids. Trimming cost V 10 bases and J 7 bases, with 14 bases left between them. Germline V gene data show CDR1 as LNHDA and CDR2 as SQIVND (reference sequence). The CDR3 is CAISTGRQPQHF. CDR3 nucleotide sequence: TGTGCCATCTCGACCGGGCGCCAGCCCCAGCATTTT.

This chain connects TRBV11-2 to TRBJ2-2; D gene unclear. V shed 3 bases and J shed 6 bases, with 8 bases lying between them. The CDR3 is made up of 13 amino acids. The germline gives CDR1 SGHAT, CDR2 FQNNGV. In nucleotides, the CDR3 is TGTGCCAGCAGCTTCTCCCTAGCCGGGGAGCTGTTTTTT. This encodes CASSFSLAGELFF.

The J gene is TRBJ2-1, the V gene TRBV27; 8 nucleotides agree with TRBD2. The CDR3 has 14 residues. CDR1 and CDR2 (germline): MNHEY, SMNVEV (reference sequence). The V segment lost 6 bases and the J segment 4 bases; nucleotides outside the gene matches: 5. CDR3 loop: CASSERESYNEQFF. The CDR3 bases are TGTGCCAGCAGCGAGCGGGAGTCTTACAATGAGCAGTTCTTC.

CDR3 sequence reads: CASSYTKGTDTQYF. The CDR3 DNA sequence: TGTGCCAGCAGTTATACTAAGGGCACAGATACGCAGTATTTT. V gene TRBV12-3 or TRBV12-4 combines with J gene TRBJ2-3; no firm D call. The CDR3 extends over 14 amino acids. V was trimmed by 4 bases and J by 1 base, leaving 9 bases between them.

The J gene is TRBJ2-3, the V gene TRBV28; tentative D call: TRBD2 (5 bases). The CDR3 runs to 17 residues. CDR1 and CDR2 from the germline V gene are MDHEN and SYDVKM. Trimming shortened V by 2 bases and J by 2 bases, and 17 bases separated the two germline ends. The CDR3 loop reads CASSLPYPWLATDTQYF. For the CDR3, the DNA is TGTGCCAGCAGTTTACCCTACCCATGGCTAGCCACAGATACGCAGTATTTT.

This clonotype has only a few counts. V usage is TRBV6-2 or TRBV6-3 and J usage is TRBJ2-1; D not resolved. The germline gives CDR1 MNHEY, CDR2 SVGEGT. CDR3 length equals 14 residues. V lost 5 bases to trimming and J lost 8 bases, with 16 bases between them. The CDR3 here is CASSPTFIGDEQFF. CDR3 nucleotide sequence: TGTGCCAGCAGTCCGACCTTTATTGGGGATGAGCAGTTCTTC.

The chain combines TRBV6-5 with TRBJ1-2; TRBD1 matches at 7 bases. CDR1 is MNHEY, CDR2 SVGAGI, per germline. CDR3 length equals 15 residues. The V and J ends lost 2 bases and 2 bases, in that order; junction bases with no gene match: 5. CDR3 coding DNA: TGTGCCAGCAGTTACATTAAGACAGGGAACTATGGCTACACCTTC. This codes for CASSYIKTGNYGYTF.

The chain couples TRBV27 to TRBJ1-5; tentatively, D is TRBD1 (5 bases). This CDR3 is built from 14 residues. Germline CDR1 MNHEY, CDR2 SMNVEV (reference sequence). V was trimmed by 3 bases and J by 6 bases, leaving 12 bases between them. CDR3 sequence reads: CASSLGQFSQPQHF. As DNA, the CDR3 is TGTGCCAGCAGTTTGGGGCAGTTCAGTCAGCCCCAGCATTTT.

CDR3 residues: CASSEPSGASTDTQYF. The CDR3 bases are TGTGCCAGCAGTGAGCCTAGCGGGGCTAGCACAGATACGCAGTATTTT. V gene TRBV6-1 combines with J gene TRBJ2-3, with 9 bases matching TRBD2. CDR1 MNHNS and CDR2 SASEGT come from the germline V gene. Losses at the gene ends were 3 bases for V and 0 bases for J; bases not matched to a gene: 4. This CDR3 spans 16 amino acids.

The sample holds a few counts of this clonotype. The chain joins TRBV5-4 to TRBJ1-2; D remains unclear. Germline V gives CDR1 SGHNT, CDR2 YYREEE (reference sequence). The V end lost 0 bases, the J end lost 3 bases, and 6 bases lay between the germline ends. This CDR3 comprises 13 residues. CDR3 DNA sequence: TGTGCCAGCAGCTTGGGACGAGACTATGGCTACACCTTC. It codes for CASSLGRDYGYTF.

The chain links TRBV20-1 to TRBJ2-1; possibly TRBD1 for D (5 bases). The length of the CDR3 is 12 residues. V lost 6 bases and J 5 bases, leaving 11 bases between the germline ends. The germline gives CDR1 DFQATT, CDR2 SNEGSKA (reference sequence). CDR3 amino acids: CSASTADNEQFF. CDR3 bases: TGCAGTGCATCGACAGCAGACAATGAGCAGTTCTTC.

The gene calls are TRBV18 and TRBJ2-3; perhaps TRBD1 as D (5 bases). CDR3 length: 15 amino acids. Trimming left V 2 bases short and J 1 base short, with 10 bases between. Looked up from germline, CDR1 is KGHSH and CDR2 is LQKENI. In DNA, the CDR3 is TGTGCCAGCTCACCAGTCCCCAGGGGCACAGATACGCAGTATTTT. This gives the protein CASSPVPRGTDTQYF. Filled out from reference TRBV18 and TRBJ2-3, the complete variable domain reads NAGVMQNPRHLVRRRGQEARLRCSPMKGHSHVYWYRQLPEEGLKFMVYLQKENIIDESGMPKERFSAEFPKEGPSILRIQQVVRGDSAAYFCASSPVPRGTDTQYFGPGTRLTVL.

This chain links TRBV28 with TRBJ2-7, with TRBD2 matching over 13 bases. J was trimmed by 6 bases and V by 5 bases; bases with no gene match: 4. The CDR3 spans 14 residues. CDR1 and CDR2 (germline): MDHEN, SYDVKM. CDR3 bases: TGTGCCAGCAGTCCACTAGCGGGAGGGGTCGAGCAGTACTTC. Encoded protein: CASSPLAGGVEQYF. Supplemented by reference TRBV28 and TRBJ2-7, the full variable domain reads DVKVTQSSRYLVKRTGEKVFLECVQDMDHENMFWYRQDPGLGLRLIYFSYDVKMKEKGDIPEGYSVSREKKERFSLILESASTNQTSMYLCASSPLAGGVEQYFGPGTRLTVT.

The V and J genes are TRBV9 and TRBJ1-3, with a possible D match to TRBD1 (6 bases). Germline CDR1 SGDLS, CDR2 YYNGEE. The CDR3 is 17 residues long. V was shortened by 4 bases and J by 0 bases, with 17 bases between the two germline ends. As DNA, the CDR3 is TGTGCCAGCAGCCCCCAGGGGTCCCCGGTCTCTGGAAACACCATATATTTT. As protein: CASSPQGSPVSGNTIYF.

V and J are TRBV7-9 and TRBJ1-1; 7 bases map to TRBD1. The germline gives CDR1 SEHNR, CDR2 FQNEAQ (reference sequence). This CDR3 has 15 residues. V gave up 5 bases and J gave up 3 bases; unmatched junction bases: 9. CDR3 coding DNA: TGTGCCAGCAGCCACCGGGATCAGGGGGACACTGAAGCTTTCTTT. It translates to CASSHRDQGDTEAFF. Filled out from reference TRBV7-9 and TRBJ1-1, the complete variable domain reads DTGVSQNPRHKITKRGQNVTFRCDPISEHNRLYWYRQTLGQGPEFLTYFQNEAQLEKSRLLSDRFSAERPKGSFSTLEIQRTEQGDSAMYLCASSHRDQGDTEAFFGQGTRLTVV.

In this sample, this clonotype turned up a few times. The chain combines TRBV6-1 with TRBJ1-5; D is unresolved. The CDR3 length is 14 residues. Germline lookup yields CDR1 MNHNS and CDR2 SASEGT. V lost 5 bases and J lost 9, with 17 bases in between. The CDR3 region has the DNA TGTGCCAGCAGTACGAGGGCCCACAATTGGCCCCAGCATTTT. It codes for CASSTRAHNWPQHF.

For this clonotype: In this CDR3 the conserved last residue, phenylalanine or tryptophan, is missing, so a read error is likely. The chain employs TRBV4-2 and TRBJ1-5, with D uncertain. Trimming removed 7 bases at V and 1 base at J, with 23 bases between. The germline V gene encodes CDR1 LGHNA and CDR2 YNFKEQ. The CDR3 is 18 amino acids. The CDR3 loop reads CASTTESGSLGSNQPQHL. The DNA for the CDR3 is TGTGCCAGCACCACCGAATCGGGTTCCCTGGGAAGCAATCAGCCCCAGCATCTT.

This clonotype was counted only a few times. The CDR3 is CAIADRVFGYTF. The DNA of the CDR3 is TGTGCCATTGCGGACAGGGTCTTCGGCTACACCTTC. The rearrangement joins TRBV2 to TRBJ1-2, with 8 bases aligning to TRBD1. The V segment lost 10 bases and the J segment 8 bases; nucleotides outside the gene matches: 9. The CDR3 contains 12 residues. CDR1 is SNHLY, CDR2 FYNNEI, per germline.

DNA for the CDR3: TGTGCCAGCAGCCAGGGACAGGGGGCCTACGAGCAGTACTTC. Its translation is CASSQGQGAYEQYF. J is TRBJ2-7 and V is TRBV4-2; the match to TRBD1 covers 11 bases. The CDR3 is made up of 14 amino acids. Trimming took 3 bases from V and 2 from J; bases not matched to a gene: 0. CDR1 is LGHNA and CDR2 is YNFKEQ in the germline V gene.

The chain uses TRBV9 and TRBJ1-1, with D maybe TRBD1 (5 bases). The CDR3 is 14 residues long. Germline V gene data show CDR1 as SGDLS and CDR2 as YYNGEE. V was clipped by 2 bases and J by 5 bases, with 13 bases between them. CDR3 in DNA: TGTGCCAGCAGCGTCGGGGGGGTGGCAACTGAAGCTTTCTTT. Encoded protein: CASSVGGVATEAFF.

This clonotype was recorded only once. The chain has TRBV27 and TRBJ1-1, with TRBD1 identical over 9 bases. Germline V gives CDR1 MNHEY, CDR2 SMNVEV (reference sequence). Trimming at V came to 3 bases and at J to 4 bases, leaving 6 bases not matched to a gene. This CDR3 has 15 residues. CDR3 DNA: TGTGCCAGCAGTTTTGTCGGGACAGGGTCCACTGAAGCTTTCTTT. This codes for CASSFVGTGSTEAFF.

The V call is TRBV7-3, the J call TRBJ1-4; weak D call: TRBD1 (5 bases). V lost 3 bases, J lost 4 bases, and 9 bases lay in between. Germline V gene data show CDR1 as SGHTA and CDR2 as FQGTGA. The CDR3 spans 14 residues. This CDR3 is CASSLTVVNEKLFF. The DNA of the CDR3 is TGTGCCAGCAGCTTGACAGTAGTTAATGAAAAACTGTTTTTT.

The CDR3 DNA is TGTGCCATCAGATCCAGACAGAGGGTTGTCTCTGGGGCCAACGTCCTGACTTTC. Protein: CAIRSRQRVVSGANVLTF. The chain carries TRBV10-3 and TRBJ2-6, with D tentatively TRBD1 or TRBD2 (5 bases each). Per the germline V gene, CDR1 is ENHRY and CDR2 is SYGVKD. The CDR3 length is 18 residues. V lost 6 bases to trimming and J lost 0 bases, with 18 bases between them.

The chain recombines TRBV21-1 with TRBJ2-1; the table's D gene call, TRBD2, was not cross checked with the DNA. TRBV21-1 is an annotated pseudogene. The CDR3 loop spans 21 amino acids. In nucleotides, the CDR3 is TGTGCCAGCAGCAACTCTCGAGTGGGGGCTAGCGGGAGGAGCTCCTACAATGAGCAGTTCTTC. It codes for CASSNSRVGASGRSSYNEQFF.

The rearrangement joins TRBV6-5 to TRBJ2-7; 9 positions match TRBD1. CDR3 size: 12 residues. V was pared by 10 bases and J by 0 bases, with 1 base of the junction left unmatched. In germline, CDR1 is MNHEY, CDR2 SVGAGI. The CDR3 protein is CATGQGSYEQYF. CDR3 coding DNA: TGTGCCACGGGACAGGGCTCCTACGAGCAGTACTTC.

The CDR3 region is CASSLMWGLATNEKLFF. CDR3 nucleotide sequence: TGTGCCAGCAGTTTGATGTGGGGGCTTGCAACTAATGAAAAACTGTTTTTT. This chain links TRBV27 with TRBJ1-4; D perhaps matches TRBD1 (6 bases). In germline, CDR1 is MNHEY, CDR2 SMNVEV (reference sequence). The CDR3 spans 17 residues. The V end was cut by 3 bases, the J end by 0 bases, with 14 bases between. Based on the CDR3 plus reference TRBV27 and TRBJ1-4, the full variable domain is EAQVTQNPRYLITVTGKKLTVTCSQNMNHEYMSWYRQDPGLGLRQIYYSMNVEVTDKGDVPEGYKVSRKEKRNFPLILESPSPNQTSLYFCASSLMWGLATNEKLFFGSGTQLSVL.

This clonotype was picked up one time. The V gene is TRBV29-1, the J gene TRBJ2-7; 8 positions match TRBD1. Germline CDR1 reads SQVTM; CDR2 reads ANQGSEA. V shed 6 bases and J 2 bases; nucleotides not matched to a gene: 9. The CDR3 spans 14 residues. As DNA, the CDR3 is TGCAGCGTCGAAATTGACAGGGGCCCCTACGAGCAGTACTTC. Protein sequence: CSVEIDRGPYEQYF.

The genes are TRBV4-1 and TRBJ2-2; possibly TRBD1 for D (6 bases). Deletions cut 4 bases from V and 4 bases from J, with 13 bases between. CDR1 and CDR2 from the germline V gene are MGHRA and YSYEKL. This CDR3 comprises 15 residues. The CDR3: CASSPLLGGTGELFF. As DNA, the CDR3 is TGCGCCAGCAGCCCATTACTAGGGGGCACCGGGGAGCTGTTTTTT.

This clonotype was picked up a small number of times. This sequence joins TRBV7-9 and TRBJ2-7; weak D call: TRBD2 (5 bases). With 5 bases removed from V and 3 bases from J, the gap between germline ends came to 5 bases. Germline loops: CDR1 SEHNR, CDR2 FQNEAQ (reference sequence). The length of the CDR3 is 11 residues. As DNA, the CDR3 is TGTGCCAGCAGCACTAGCTACGAGCAGTACTTC. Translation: CASSTSYEQYF.